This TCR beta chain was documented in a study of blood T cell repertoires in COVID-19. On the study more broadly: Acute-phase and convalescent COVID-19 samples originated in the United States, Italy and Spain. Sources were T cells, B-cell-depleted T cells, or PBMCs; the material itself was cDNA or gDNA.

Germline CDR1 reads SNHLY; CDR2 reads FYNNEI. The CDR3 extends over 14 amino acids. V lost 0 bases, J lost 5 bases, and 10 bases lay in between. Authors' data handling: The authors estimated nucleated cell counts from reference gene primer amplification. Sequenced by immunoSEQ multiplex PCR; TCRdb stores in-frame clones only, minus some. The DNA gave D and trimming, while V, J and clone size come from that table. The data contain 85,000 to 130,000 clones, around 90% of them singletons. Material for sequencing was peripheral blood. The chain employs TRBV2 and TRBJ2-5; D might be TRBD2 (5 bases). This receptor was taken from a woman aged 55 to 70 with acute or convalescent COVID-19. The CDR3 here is CASSEARVEETQYF. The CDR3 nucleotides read TGTGCCAGCAGTGAAGCGCGGGTCGAGGAGACCCAGTACTTC.